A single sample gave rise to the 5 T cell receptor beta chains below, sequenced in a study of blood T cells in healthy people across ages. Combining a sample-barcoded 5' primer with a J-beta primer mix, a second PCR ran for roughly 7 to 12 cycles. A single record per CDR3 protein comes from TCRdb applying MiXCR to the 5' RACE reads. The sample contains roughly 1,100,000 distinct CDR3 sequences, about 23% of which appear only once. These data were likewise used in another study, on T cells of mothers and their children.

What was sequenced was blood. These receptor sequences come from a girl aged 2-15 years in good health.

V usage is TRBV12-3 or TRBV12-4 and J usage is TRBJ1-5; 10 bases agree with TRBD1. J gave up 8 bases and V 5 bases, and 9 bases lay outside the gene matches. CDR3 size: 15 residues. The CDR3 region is CASSHDRGREEPQHF. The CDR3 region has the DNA TGTGCCAGCAGTCATGACAGGGGGCGCGAGGAGCCCCAGCATTTT.

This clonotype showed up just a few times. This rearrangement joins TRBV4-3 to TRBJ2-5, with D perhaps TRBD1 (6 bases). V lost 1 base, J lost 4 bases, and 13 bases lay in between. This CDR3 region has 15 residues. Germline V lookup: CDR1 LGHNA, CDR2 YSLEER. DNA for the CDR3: TGCGCCAGCAGCCAAGGAATGGGGGCCCGAGAGACCCAGTACTTC. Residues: CASSQGMGARETQYF.

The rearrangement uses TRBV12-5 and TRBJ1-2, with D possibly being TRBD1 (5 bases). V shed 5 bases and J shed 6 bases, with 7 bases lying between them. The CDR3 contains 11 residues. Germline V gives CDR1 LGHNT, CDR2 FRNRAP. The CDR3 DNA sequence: TGTGCTAGTGGTGTAGGGGATGGCTACACCTTC. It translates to CASGVGDGYTF.

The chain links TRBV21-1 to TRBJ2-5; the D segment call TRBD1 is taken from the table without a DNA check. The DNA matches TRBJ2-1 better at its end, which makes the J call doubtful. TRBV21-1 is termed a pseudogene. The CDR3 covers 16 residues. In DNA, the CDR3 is TGTGCCAGCAGCAACCCTGGACAGCCCCCGTCCCTCAACCAGTTCTTC. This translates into CASSNPGQPPSLNQFF.

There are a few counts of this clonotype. The CDR3 here is CASSTVDEQFF. The CDR3 nucleotides are TGTGCCAGCAGTACCGTCGATGAGCAGTTCTTC. This chain links TRBV2 with TRBJ2-5; D is undetermined. The J call could be wrong; TRBJ2-1 is a better fit for the DNA end. Germline loops: CDR1 SNHLY, CDR2 FYNNEI. This CDR3 has 11 residues.